The rows below give T cell receptor beta chains drawn from one sample of a study of PD-L1 blockade in urothelial cancer. The table came from immunoSEQ multiplex PCR; TCRdb's copy has only in-frame clones and leaves some out. The sample lists about 51,000 clones; 85% to 90% were seen once. Sequencing used PBMCs, obtained around atezolizumab (anti-PD-L1) treatment. The receptors stem from a man in his 60s with urothelial cancer. Each CDR3 is given with its conserved first and last residue. The order of the fields is clone size, D gene, V gene, J gene, CDR3 DNA, CDR3 protein. The D gene is left open where the match is weak. Clone sizes are given selectively: once, few, many, or a class where the clone is expanded.

.,TRBD1,TRBV7-2,TRBJ2-7,TGTGCCAGCAGCTTAGAGGTGGGACAGAACTACGAGCAGTACTTC,CASSLEVGQNYEQYF
once,TRBD2,TRBV9,TRBJ2-5,TGTGCCAGCAGCGTTGAGGCGGGCGGGAGCTACCAAGAGACCCAGTACTTC,CASSVEAGGSYQETQYF
.,.,TRBV6-4,TRBJ1-6,TGTGCCAGCAGTGAAGGGGCTGGATCACCCCTCCACTTT,CASSEGAGSPLHF
.,.,TRBV14,TRBJ2-5,TGTGCCAGCAGCCGGAACCTCGGGGAGACCCAGTACTTC,CASSRNLGETQYF
.,.,TRBV5-5,TRBJ2-7,TGTGCCAGCAGCTGGGGGGCCTACGAGCAGTACTTC,CASSWGAYEQYF
.,.,TRBV28,TRBJ1-2,TGTGCCAGCAGTTTGTTGGCGGGGCAGTTGGGCTACACCTTC,CASSLLAGQLGYTF
.,.,TRBV5-6,TRBJ2-3,TGTGCCAGCAGCTTGGTAAGGGCAGGGACAGATACGCAGTATTTT,CASSLVRAGTDTQYF
.,TRBD2,TRBV6-5,TRBJ2-7,TGTGCCAGCAGCTATGGGACTAGCGGTACGCAGTACTTC,CASSYGTSGTQYF
.,.,TRBV7-8,TRBJ1-6,TGTGCCAGCAGCTCAAACACAGGTTTTTACAATTCACCCCTCCACTTT,CASSSNTGFYNSPLHF
.,.,TRBV5-1,TRBJ2-5,TGCGCCAGCAGCTTGGGGGGAGGAGAGACCCAGTACTTC,CASSLGGGETQYF
.,.,TRBV4-2,TRBJ1-2,TGTGCCAGCAGCCAAAGCCGGACAGCAAACTATGGCTACACCTTC,CASSQSRTANYGYTF
.,.,TRBV2,TRBJ2-1,TGTGCCAACCACAAAGGGGGAGACTACAATGAGCAGTTCTTC,CANHKGGDYNEQFF
.,.,TRBV11-3,TRBJ2-7,TGTGCCAGCAGCTTAAACTACCAGGGTGAGCAGTACTTC,CASSLNYQGEQYF
.,TRBD1,TRBV6-1,TRBJ2-7,TGTGCCAGCAGTGCCTTTTCGACAGGGGGGAGAGAGCAGTACTTC,CASSAFSTGGREQYF
.,TRBD1,TRBV5-1,TRBJ1-6,TGCGCCAGCAGCTTGGAAACTAGGACAGGGGAAGGCTCCTATAATTCACCCCTCCACTTT,CASSLETRTGEGSYNSPLHF
.,.,TRBV4-2,TRBJ2-1,TGTGCCAGCAGCCAAGAGAAAACAGGGAGCTCCTACAATGAGCAGTTCTTC,CASSQEKTGSSYNEQFF
once,TRBD1,TRBV11-2,TRBJ1-6,TGTGCCAGCAGCCGGACCCCAGGGGGTGTGAGTTCACCCCTCCACTTT,CASSRTPGGVSSPLHF
.,TRBD1,TRBV12-5,TRBJ2-4,TGTGCTAGTGGTTCAGACAGGGGCGGAGTGGCCAAAAACATTCAGTACTTC,CASGSDRGGVAKNIQYF
.,TRBD1,TRBV11-2,TRBJ1-3,TGTGCCAGCAGCCTAGGGACAGCAAATGGAAACACCATATATTTT,CASSLGTANGNTIYF
.,TRBD1,TRBV6-1,TRBJ1-6,TGTGCCAGCAGTGACCGGGACAGGGGGTATTCACCCCTCCACTTT,CASSDRDRGYSPLHF
.,TRBD1,TRBV29-1,TRBJ1-1,TGCAGCGCTCGGACAGGGGCAGCTTTCTTT,CSARTGAAFF
.,.,TRBV5-6,TRBJ2-5,TGTGCCAGCAGCTCTAAAATGGGGTGGGGCCGGCAAGAGACCCAGTACTTC,CASSSKMGWGRQETQYF
.,TRBD2,TRBV7-2,TRBJ2-7,TGTGCCAGCAGCTGGACTAGCGGGGGCAGCTCCTACGAGCAGTACTTC,CASSWTSGGSSYEQYF
.,.,TRBV27,TRBJ2-7,TGTGCCAGCAGTTCCGCAGGGCCCTACGAGCAGTACTTC,CASSSAGPYEQYF
.,.,TRBV18,TRBJ2-1,TGTGCCAGCTCACCCTCACTAGCCCCCGCCAGGGCCAATGAGCAGTTCTTC,CASSPSLAPARANEQFF
.,TRBD2,TRBV7-4,TRBJ2-7,TGTGCCAGCAGCTTAGGGAGAGGCAGGGAGGTAGCGGGAGAATTGGAGGAGCAGTACTTC,CASSLGRGREVAGELEEQYF
once,.,TRBV7-9,TRBJ1-2,TGTGCCAGCAGCTTATTAGGGCAGGGTCATGGCTACACCTTC,CASSLLGQGHGYTF
.,TRBD2,TRBV7-3,TRBJ2-3,TGTGCCAGCAGCAAATCGGGGGGGCTAAGCACAGATACGCAGTATTTT,CASSKSGGLSTDTQYF
.,.,TRBV29-1,TRBJ2-2,TGCAGCGTTGATTCAGGGAACACCGGGGAGCTGTTTTTT,CSVDSGNTGELFF
.,.,TRBV9,TRBJ1-1,TGTGCCAGCAGCGTAGCAGTATACACTGAAGCTTTCTTT,CASSVAVYTEAFF
.,TRBD1,TRBV6-5,TRBJ1-6,TGTGCCAGCAGTGCCGGACAGGGTCAGGGATCACCCCTCCACTTT,CASSAGQGQGSPLHF
many,.,TRBV5-1,TRBJ2-1,TGCGCCAGCAGCTTGGATTTAGCCCCCTACAATGAGCAGTTCTTC,CASSLDLAPYNEQFF
.,.,TRBV6-6,TRBJ2-1,TGTGCCAGCAGCAGAACGAACACGGAGGAGCAGTTCTTC,CASSRTNTEEQFF